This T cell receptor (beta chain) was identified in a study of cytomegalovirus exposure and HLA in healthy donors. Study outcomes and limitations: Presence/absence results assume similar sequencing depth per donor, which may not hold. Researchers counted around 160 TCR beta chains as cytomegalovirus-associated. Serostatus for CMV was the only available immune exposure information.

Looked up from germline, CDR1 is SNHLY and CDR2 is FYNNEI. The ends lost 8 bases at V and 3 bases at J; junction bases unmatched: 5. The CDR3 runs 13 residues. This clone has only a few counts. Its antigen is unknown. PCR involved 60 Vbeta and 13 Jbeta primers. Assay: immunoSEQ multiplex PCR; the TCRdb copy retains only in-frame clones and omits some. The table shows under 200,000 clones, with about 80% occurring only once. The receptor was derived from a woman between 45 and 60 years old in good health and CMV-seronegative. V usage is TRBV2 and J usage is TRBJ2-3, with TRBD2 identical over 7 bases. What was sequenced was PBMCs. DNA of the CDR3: TGTGCCAGCTCGTGGGGGGGGACAGATACGCAGTATTTT. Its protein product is CASSWGGTDTQYF.